This TCR beta chain was observed in a study of monozygotic twins with inflammatory bowel disease. Unfractionated whole blood yielded total RNA, and T cells were not sorted. Study observations and caveats: Backing was not found for a single strong signal or clonotype associated with IBD. Against healthy co-twins, IBD patients had lower TCRbeta diversity (measured by inverse Simpson).

The CDR3 spans 15 residues. The germline V gene has CDR1 SGHKS and CDR2 YYEKEE (reference sequence). The quantity of total RNA per TCR library was approximately 3.5 ug. TCRdb reanalyzed the 5' RACE reads, giving one entry per CDR3 protein sequence and no DNA. The sample holds around 450,000 distinct CDR3 sequences. Details on this clonotype: What it recognizes is unknown.

Sequenced material: blood. The rearrangement uses TRBV5-5 and TRBJ1-3; the D gene TCRdb calls, TRBD1, cannot be checked with no DNA. This receptor was taken from a human donor with ulcerative colitis or Crohn's disease, or a healthy co-twin of an affected twin (not recorded which). CDR3 region: CASSFTAGTGNTIYF.